This TCR beta chain originates from a study of beta chain features in type 1 diabetes (dated by TCRdb to the late 2010s). General notes on the study: Patients and healthy donors did not differ in mean age, gender distribution, total cell number or subset yield. In the study, TCRB repertoires of sorted circulating CD4+ T cell subsets from recently diagnosed type 1 diabetes patients were compared with those of matched healthy donors. A total of 85 million to 140 million sorted cells were examined across all samples, and a strong correlation was observed between cell number per subset and RNA yield. Whereas all 28 donors provided naive and central memory subsets, regulatory and stem cell-like memory subsets were isolated from just 8 patients and roughly 8 healthy donors.

Study-wide findings and limitations: In all four CD4+ subsets, TCRB CDR3 length was moderately but significantly shorter in type 1 diabetes patients. Only small numbers of individuals were included in the HLA sub-analyses, which left unresolved whether HLA type had any influence on TCRB rearrangement. Shorter templates might have been favored by PCR, but patient and control samples were amplified and corrected together, so both groups would have been affected equally by any skew. Because cDNA rather than genomic DNA was sequenced, highly expressing activated cells could have been over-represented, although no difference in activation and CD3 levels was found between groups. Patients with type 1 diabetes made fewer insertions and deleted more nucleotides at VDJ recombination sites, implying thymic rearrangement abnormalities. Naive, central memory and regulatory TCRB repertoires appeared to be more alike among patients than among healthy donors.

The entire amount of isolated RNA was reverse transcribed using the High Capacity cDNA Reverse Transcription Kit, so the sequenced TCRB transcripts were expressed ones. Naive, central memory and regulatory T cell samples underwent deep immunoSEQ sequencing, averaging about 3.57 million total reads per sample. Sorted cells were lysed in RLT buffer, and RNA was extracted using DNase-treated RNeasy Micro or Mini kits according to cell number. To prevent cross-contamination, every cell subset was processed on its own, while patient and healthy donor samples were processed together. Using the immunoSEQ multiplex PCR, TCRB sequences were amplified from cDNA into 87-bp fragments spanning the CDR3 region. Amplicons were sequenced on the Illumina HiSeq platform. Turning to the authors' computational methods: PCR bias was corrected computationally using synthetic template baselines, and reads within Hamming distance 2 were collapsed, with unmergeable singletons discarded. Reads were aligned to IMGT to assign V, D and J genes, CDR3 length, and insertions or deletions at six rearrangement sites. Clonotype counts were normalized to sorted cell number within each subset before computing true diversity and Gini coefficients with the tcR R package. The overlap coefficient, calculated on TCRB nucleotide sequences, was used to measure repertoire sharing. As a proxy for the pre-selection repertoire, out-of-frame TCRB sequences from naive cells were analyzed. This immuneACCESS table, as held by TCRdb, lists in-frame sequences with V and J called but not all clones. Of the missing ones, under half trace to an unresolved V gene in checked studies; the others have no known cause. That table furnishes V, J and clone size, whereas the DNA furnished D and trimming. The sample data list some 290,000 clones, and roughly an eighth of these were observed just once. The ten most abundant clones make up 0.017% of the sample.

This clone was found a few times. Its antigen is unknown. Base qualities are missing; no much larger clone stands one base away. Each donor gave one peripheral blood draw, averaging about 100 mL, which was collected into heparinised tubes. Naive, central memory, regulatory and stem cell-like memory CD4+ T cells were sorted on a BD FACSAria II using a panel including CD45RO, CCR7, CD25, CD127, CD95 and CD27. Every sorted population had a purity above 95%. PBMCs were isolated right away by Lymphoprep density gradient centrifugation and were stained directly, without culture. To minimize batch effects, samples were stained and sorted in pairs, one healthy donor with one patient per experiment. The sample was naive CD4+ T cells from blood. What this sample's cell subset or site label stands for: true naive CD4+ T cells. The source of this sequence is a man aged 25-40 years with type 1 diabetes.

CDR3 reads: CASSSRDRGYEQYF. The DNA is TGTGCCAGCAGCTCCCGGGACAGGGGTTACGAGCAGTACTTC. Recombination connected TRBV11-2 to TRBJ2-7; 10 nucleotides in the junction match TRBD1. Per the germline V gene, SGHAT is the CDR1 and FQNNGV is the CDR2. The CDR3 contains 14 residues, cysteine and phenylalanine counted. Only CDR3 DNA is held: 42 bases, read in frame from base 1. V loses 4 bases at its end and J loses 4 bases; junction bases beyond the gene matches: 4.